A selection of T cell receptor beta chains follows, all from one sample in a study of blood T cell repertoires in COVID-19. TCRdb keeps only in-frame clones here, not all; method: immunoSEQ multiplex PCR. The sample shows over 150,000 clones, 87% of them seen only once. Material for sequencing was peripheral blood. Every receptor here comes from an older woman who had recovered from COVID-19. The CDR3 runs from the conserved cysteine through the conserved F or W.

cdr3_aa,j_call,v_call
CASSPGQGGNTIYF,TRBJ1-3,TRBV7-9
CASSLLLRDSGLSEQFF,TRBJ2-1,TRBV27
CAWKGQPGTEAFF,TRBJ1-1,TRBV30
CASSFQGTSDEQYF,TRBJ2-7,TRBV5-4
CASSLRTGRYEQYF,TRBJ2-7,TRBV5-1
CASSLGLAGVRDEQYF,TRBJ2-7,TRBV5-1
CASSDLTGDETQYF,TRBJ2-5,TRBV2
CASSPGQGVQPQHF,TRBJ1-5,TRBV18
CASSRPGTSHEQYF,TRBJ2-7,TRBV18
CASGGAASNTEAFF,TRBJ1-1,TRBV12-5
CASSGTGENSPLHF,TRBJ1-6,TRBV11-2
CASTPTARDEKLFF,TRBJ1-4,TRBV10-2
CASSAAPTGTYGYTF,TRBJ1-2,TRBV5-1
CASSPGWTSGASYEQYF,TRBJ2-7,TRBV18
CASSPRDSFYSNQPQHF,TRBJ1-5,TRBV7-8
CASRSREVYGYTF,TRBJ1-2,TRBV6-5
CASSKGGRSHYNEQFF,TRBJ2-1,TRBV21-1
CASRFGLAGSYEQYF,TRBJ2-7,TRBV12-2
CASSSLGVDDDGFTF,TRBJ1-2,TRBV27
CASSLGLAGGQFF,TRBJ2-1,TRBV7-9
CASSQRAPIGTSGSTDTQYF,TRBJ2-3,TRBV3-1/TRBV3-2
CASSPDLNTGELFF,TRBJ2-2,TRBV5-1
CASSEQGALNTEAFF,TRBJ1-1,TRBV4-1
CASTPGQGRETQYF,TRBJ2-5,TRBV6-6
CASSMGQNNEQFF,TRBJ2-1,TRBV19
CSVEGTGGRDTEAFF,TRBJ1-1,TRBV29-1
CASSLETGSSYEQYF,TRBJ2-7,TRBV5-1
CASSPPQGETQYF,TRBJ2-5,TRBV5-1
CAIGSGETSTDTQYF,TRBJ2-3,TRBV10-3
CASSHTVSSYEQYF,TRBJ2-7,TRBV4-1
CASSQPPGTGRDEQYF,TRBJ2-7,TRBV4-1
CASSPTGGAQYF,TRBJ2-4,TRBV6-5
CATRTGGGETQYF,TRBJ2-5,TRBV10-3
CASSIRFEAGGSSYEQYF,TRBJ2-7,TRBV19
CATSDPRPGLADNEQFF,TRBJ2-1,TRBV24-1
CASSQDGQVLSGNTIYF,TRBJ1-3,TRBV4-1
CASSEYGGAGNEQFF,TRBJ2-1,TRBV10-2
CASSYGTPAPSGNTIYF,TRBJ1-3,TRBV18
CASRTGAATGELFF,TRBJ2-2,TRBV19
CASSNRDNYGYTF,TRBJ1-2,TRBV19
CASSFRGSTGELFF,TRBJ2-2,TRBV7-2
CASSQGSQGQPQHF,TRBJ1-5,TRBV3-1/TRBV3-2
CASTSGQLTTNEKLFF,TRBJ1-4,TRBV6-6
CASSPEIDTEAFF,TRBJ1-1,TRBV2
CASSYSPTGAAGELFF,TRBJ2-2,TRBV7-8
CASSLEPSADTQYF,TRBJ2-3,TRBV5-1
CASSLQGRETQYF,TRBJ2-5,TRBV6-6
CASSLEVAGLAKNIQYF,TRBJ2-4,TRBV7-2
CASSPYTGNTEAFF,TRBJ1-1,TRBV18
CATSDFQWDSEQFF,TRBJ2-1,TRBV24-1
CASIMRTGRAFF,TRBJ1-1,TRBV5-1